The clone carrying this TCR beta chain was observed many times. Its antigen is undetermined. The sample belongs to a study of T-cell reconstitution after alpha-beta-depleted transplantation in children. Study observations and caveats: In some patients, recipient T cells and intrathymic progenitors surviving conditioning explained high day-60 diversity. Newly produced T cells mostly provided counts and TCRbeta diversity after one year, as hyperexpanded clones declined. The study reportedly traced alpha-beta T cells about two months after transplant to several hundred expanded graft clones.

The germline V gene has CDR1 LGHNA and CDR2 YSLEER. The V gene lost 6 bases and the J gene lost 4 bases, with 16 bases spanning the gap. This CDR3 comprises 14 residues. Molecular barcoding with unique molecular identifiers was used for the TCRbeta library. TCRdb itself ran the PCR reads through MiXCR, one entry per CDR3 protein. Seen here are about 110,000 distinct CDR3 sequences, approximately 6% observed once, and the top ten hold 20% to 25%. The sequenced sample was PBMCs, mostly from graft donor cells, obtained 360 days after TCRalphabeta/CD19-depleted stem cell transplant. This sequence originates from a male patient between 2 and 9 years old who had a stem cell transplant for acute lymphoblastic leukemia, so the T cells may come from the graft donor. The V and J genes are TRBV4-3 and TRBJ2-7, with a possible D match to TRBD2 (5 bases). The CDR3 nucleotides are TGCGCCAGCAGTCGGGGAAGGAATGCATACGAGCAGTACTTC. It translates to CASSRGRNAYEQYF.